These T cell receptor beta chains were read from a single sample in a study of tumor and adjacent non-tumor tissue in lung cancer. TCRdb re-called the multiplex PCR reads through MiXCR, storing one row per CDR3 protein. This table has under 150,000 distinct CDR3 sequences, approximately 66% appearing once. Sample: lung tumor tissue. These TCRs come from a man aged 25-40 years with non-small cell lung cancer. Both conserved end residues are part of each CDR3. The D gene is left open where the match is weak. Where a row states a size, it is once, few, many or the class of an expanded clone; other rows omit it.

abundance | j_gene | d_gene | v_gene | CDR3nt | CDR3aa
- | TRBJ1-2 | TRBD1 | TRBV12-3/TRBV12-4 | TGTGCCAGCAATTTAGGGACAGGCTATACCTTC | CASNLGTGYTF
- | TRBJ2-2 | - | TRBV6-2/TRBV6-3 | TGTGCCACCAGTTACAGTGGTTGGAACACCGGGGAGCTGTTTTTT | CATSYSGWNTGELFF
many | TRBJ1-2 | TRBD1 | TRBV4-1 | TGCGCCAGCAGCCAAGATTTGTACAGGGGGAACTATGGCTACACCTTC | CASSQDLYRGNYGYTF
few | TRBJ1-1 | TRBD1 | TRBV20-1 | TGCAGTGCTGGAGTCGACAGGGAGAGGGATACCACTGAAGCTTTCTTT | CSAGVDRERDTTEAFF
- | TRBJ1-4 | - | TRBV6-1 | TGTTCCAGAAGTGACCACTCAGGGAATAATGAAAAACTGTTTTTT | CSRSDHSGNNEKLFF
many | TRBJ2-5 | TRBD2 | TRBV20-1 | TGCAGTGCTAGAGATGAGCGGGGAAGGAAGACCCAGTACTTC | CSARDERGRKTQYF
large | TRBJ1-1 | TRBD1 | TRBV4-1 | TGTGCCAGCAGCCCCCGACAGGGGAACACTGAAGCTTTCTTT | CASSPRQGNTEAFF
- | TRBJ2-2 | - | TRBV20-1 | TGCAGTGCTTACGACGGAAACACCGGGGACATGTTTTTT | CSAYDGNTGDMFF
- | TRBJ2-3 | - | TRBV11-2 | TGTGCCAGCTGCGGCACGGGGGGCGTGGATACGCAGTATTTC | CASCGTGGVDTQYF
- | TRBJ1-2 | TRBD1 | TRBV18 | TGTGCCAGCTCACCGATGCGGGACAGCAATGGCTACATCTTC | CASSPMRDSNGYIF
- | TRBJ2-1 | - | TRBV4-1 | TGCGCCTGCAGCCCGAGGGGGGCCTATGAGCAGTTCTTC | CACSPRGAYEQFF
- | TRBJ2-6 | TRBD2 | TRBV5-6 | TGTGCCAGCAACACTCCGGGACTAGCGGGCTCCGGGGCCAACGTCCTGACTTTC | CASNTPGLAGSGANVLTF
- | TRBJ2-7 | TRBD2 | TRBV20-1 | TGCAGTGCTCCCGCAGCGGGAATGGTCTACGAGCAGTACTTC | CSAPAAGMVYEQYF
many | TRBJ2-5 | TRBD1 | TRBV20-1 | TGCAGTGCTCCTCACAGTGAGACAGGGGATAGAGGAGAGACCCAGTACTTC | CSAPHSETGDRGETQYF
many | TRBJ1-2 | - | TRBV4-3 | TGCGCCAGCAGCCAGATCGTATGGGGCTCTCGTGGCTACACCTTC | CASSQIVWGSRGYTF
- | TRBJ1-3 | TRBD1 | TRBV7-8 | TGTACCAGCAGGACAGGGGGCAGGACGAGCTCTGGAAACACCATATATTTT | CTSRTGGRTSSGNTIYF
- | TRBJ1-5 | - | TRBV20-1 | TGCAGTGCTAGCCCGGACATGGCTGGTCAGCCCCGGCATTTT | CSASPDMAGQPRHF
few | TRBJ2-7 | - | TRBV7-9 | TGTGCCAGCAGCTCGCGCGAGGCCTCCTACGAGCAGTACTTC | CASSSREASYEQYF
- | TRBJ2-1 | - | TRBV4-2 | TGTGTCAGCAGCCAAGATGCAGGACAAGGCTACAATGAGCAGTTCTTC | CVSSQDAGQGYNEQFF
many | TRBJ1-4 | - | TRBV20-1 | TGCAGTACCTCGGGGGTATCTAATGAAAAACTGTTTTTT | CSTSGVSNEKLFF
- | TRBJ1-1 | - | TRBV4-1 | TGCGCCTGCAGCCAAGATCTAGCAGGGCGGACTGAAGCTTCCTTT | CACSQDLAGRTEASF
- | TRBJ2-7 | TRBD2 | TRBV7-3 | TGTGCCAGCAGCTCCTACCTGGGACTAGATGTTGGCGAGCAGTACTTC | CASSSYLGLDVGEQYF
many | TRBJ2-7 | - | TRBV12-3/TRBV12-4 | TGTGCCAGCAGATTACACCTCCAGGGCAGGGAGCAGTACTTC | CASRLHLQGREQYF
- | TRBJ1-6 | - | TRBV20-1 | TGCAGTGCTAGAGTGCCCGGGATAGGGGACTCACCCCTCCACTTT | CSARVPGIGDSPLHF
many | TRBJ1-1 | - | TRBV4-2 | TGTGCCAGCAGCCAAGATGTCGCCTTTTTCACTGAAGCTTTCTTT | CASSQDVAFFTEAFF
- | TRBJ2-1 | - | TRBV20-1 | TGCAGTGCTATACAATCGGGGGGCTACAATGAGCAGATCTTC | CSAIQSGGYNEQIF
- | TRBJ2-3 | - | TRBV20-1 | TGCAGTGCTAGAGATAGACTTGTGGGCCTATATTTT | CSARDRLVGLYF
- | TRBJ2-6 | - | TRBV4-1 | TGCGCCAGCAGCCAAGCGGTCTCTGGGGTCAACGTCCTGACTTTC | CASSQAVSGVNVLTF
many | TRBJ1-6 | - | TRBV12-3/TRBV12-4 | TGTGCCAGCGGCCTTCTAAGTTCACCCCTCCACTTT | CASGLLSSPLHF
few | TRBJ2-7 | TRBD1 | TRBV5-5 | TGTGCCAGCAGCTTGGTCCCGGGACAGGGTTACGAGCAGTACTTC | CASSLVPGQGYEQYF
many | TRBJ2-1 | - | TRBV6-5 | TGTGCCAGCAGCCAGATGGGTTCCTACAATGAGCAGTTCTTC | CASSQMGSYNEQFF
- | TRBJ1-3 | - | TRBV6-2/TRBV6-3 | TGTGCCAGCAGTTGGGGCACCCGAGGCTACTCTGAAAACACCATATATTTT | CASSWGTRGYSENTIYF
- | TRBJ1-5 | - | TRBV6-2/TRBV6-3 | TGTGCCAGGAGTCGCGTCCTAAATCAGCCCCAGCATTTT | CARSRVLNQPQHF
few | TRBJ2-2 | - | TRBV5-1 | TGCGCCAGCGAGGCGGGGTCGAACACCGGGGAGCTGTTTTTT | CASEAGSNTGELFF
few | TRBJ1-2 | - | TRBV12-3/TRBV12-4 | TGTGCCAGCAGTTTAAGGGACTCGGATGGCTACACCTTC | CASSLRDSDGYTF
- | TRBJ2-2 | TRBD1 | TRBV6-1 | TGTGCCAGCAGTTCGCAGGACAGGGACAACACTGGGGAGCTGTTTTTT | CASSSQDRDNTGELFF
once | TRBJ2-5 | - | TRBV19 | TGTGCCAGTAGTATTATGGGGACGAAGGGAGAGACCCAGTACTTC | CASSIMGTKGETQYF
- | TRBJ2-1 | - | TRBV19 | TGTGCCAGTAGTATAACGGGACAAGGCTCCTACAATGAGCAGTTCTTC | CASSITGQGSYNEQFF
many | TRBJ1-2 | - | TRBV20-1 | TGCAGTGCCAAAGCAGGGTTACCCCTCTATGGCTACACCTTC | CSAKAGLPLYGYTF
- | TRBJ2-1 | - | TRBV20-1 | TGCAGTGCTAGCTTCGGGGGAGGCTACAATGAGCAGTTCTTC | CSASFGGGYNEQFF
- | TRBJ1-2 | TRBD1 | TRBV20-1 | TGCAGTGCCCAGAGTCCAGGGGGCAGGAACTATGGCTACACCTTC | CSAQSPGGRNYGYTF
many | TRBJ2-1 | - | TRBV20-1 | TGCAGTGCTAGAACCCGGCCTTTGGAGCAGTTCTTC | CSARTRPLEQFF
- | TRBJ2-2 | - | TRBV6-1 | TGTGCCAGCAGTGAATGGGCGGTCGGGGAGTTGTTTTTT | CASSEWAVGELFF
- | TRBJ2-3 | TRBD2 | TRBV7-9 | TGTGCCAGCAGCCCCCCGCGGCTAGCGGGGCTTAGCACAGATACGCAGTATTTT | CASSPPRLAGLSTDTQYF
- | TRBJ1-5 | - | TRBV12-3/TRBV12-4 | TGTGCCGGCAGTTTGCAGGCGCAGGGGCCCCAGCATTTT | CAGSLQAQGPQHF
- | TRBJ1-1 | - | TRBV7-8 | TGTGCCAGCAGCTTAGGCCCTGGGACTCCTCTTTGGGTTAACACTGAAGCTTTCTTT | CASSLGPGTPLWVNTEAFF
many | TRBJ2-3 | TRBD1 | TRBV18 | TGTGCCAGCTCACCACCGAGCGACAGGGTCCTCCTTCATACGCAGTATTTT | CASSPPSDRVLLHTQYF
- | TRBJ2-5 | - | TRBV12-3/TRBV12-4 | TGTGCCAGCGCATCCGCGGGACAGGAGACCCAGTACTTC | CASASAGQETQYF
- | TRBJ2-6 | - | TRBV9 | TGTGCCAGCAGCGCCGGGACGCTCTCCTCTGGGGCCAACGTCCTGACTTTC | CASSAGTLSSGANVLTF
- | TRBJ1-4 | - | TRBV10-3 | TGTGCCATCAGTGAGGGTGGTACTAATGAAAAACTGTTTTTT | CAISEGGTNEKLFF
- | TRBJ2-1 | - | TRBV29-1 | TGCAGCGTTGTCCCGACTGAAAACAATCAGCAGTTCTTC | CSVVPTENNQQFF
- | TRBJ1-2 | - | TRBV12-3/TRBV12-4 | TGCGCCAGCAGTATGGCAGGTCATGGCTACACCTTC | CASSMAGHGYTF
many | TRBJ2-6 | TRBD2 | TRBV30 | TGTGCCTGGAGGGGACTAGCCAGCTCTGGGGCCAACGTCCTGACTTTC | CAWRGLASSGANVLTF
- | TRBJ2-7 | - | TRBV10-3 | TGTACCATCAGTGAGTCGCCCCCCCGGATAGGGGATGGTTACGAGCAGTACTTC | CTISESPPRIGDGYEQYF
many | TRBJ1-3 | - | TRBV4-1 | TGCGCCAGCAGCCAAGCTCCCGGGACTGGAAACACCATATATTTT | CASSQAPGTGNTIYF
once | TRBJ1-2 | - | TRBV29-1 | TGCAGCGTTGAAATAGGAGAAAACTATGGCTACACCTTC | CSVEIGENYGYTF